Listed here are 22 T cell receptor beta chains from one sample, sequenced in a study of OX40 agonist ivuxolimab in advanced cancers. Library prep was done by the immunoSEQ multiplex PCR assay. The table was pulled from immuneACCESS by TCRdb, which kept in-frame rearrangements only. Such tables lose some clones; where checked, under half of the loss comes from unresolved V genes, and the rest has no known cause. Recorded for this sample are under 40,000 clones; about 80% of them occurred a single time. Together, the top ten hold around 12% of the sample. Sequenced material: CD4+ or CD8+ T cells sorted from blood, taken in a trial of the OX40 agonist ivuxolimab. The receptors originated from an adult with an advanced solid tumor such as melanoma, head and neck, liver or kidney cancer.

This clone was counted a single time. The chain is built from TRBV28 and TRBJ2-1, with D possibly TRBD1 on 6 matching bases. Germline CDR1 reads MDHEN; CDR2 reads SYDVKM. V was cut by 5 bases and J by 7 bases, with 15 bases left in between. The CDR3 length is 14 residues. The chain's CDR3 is CASSPRDTGNEQFF. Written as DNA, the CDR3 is TGTGCCAGCAGTCCAAGGGACACGGGGAATGAGCAGTTCTTC.

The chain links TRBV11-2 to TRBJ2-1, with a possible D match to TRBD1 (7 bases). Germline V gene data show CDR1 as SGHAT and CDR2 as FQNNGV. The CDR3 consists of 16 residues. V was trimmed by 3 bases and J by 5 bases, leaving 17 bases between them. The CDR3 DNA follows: TGTGCCAGCAGCTTGCGGCCAGGGGGGACCAACAATGAGCAGTTCTTC. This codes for CASSLRPGGTNNEQFF.

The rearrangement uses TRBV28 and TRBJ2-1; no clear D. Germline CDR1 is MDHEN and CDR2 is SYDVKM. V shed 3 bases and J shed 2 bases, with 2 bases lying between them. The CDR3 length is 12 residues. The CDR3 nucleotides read TGTGCCAGCAGTTTGCCCTACAATGAGCAGTTCTTC. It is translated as CASSLPYNEQFF.

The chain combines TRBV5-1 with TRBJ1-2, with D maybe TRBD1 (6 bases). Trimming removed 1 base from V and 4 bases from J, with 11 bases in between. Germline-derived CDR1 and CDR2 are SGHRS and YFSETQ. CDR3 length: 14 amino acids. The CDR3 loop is CASSLQGSGYGYTF. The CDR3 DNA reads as TGCGCCAGCAGCTTGCAGGGGAGCGGCTATGGCTACACCTTC.

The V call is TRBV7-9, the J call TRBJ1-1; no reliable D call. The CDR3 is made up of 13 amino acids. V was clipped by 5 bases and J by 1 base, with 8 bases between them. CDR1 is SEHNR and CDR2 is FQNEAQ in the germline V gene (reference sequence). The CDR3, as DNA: TGTGCCAGCAGCCCTAGTTCGAACACTGAAGCTTTCTTT. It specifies CASSPSSNTEAFF.

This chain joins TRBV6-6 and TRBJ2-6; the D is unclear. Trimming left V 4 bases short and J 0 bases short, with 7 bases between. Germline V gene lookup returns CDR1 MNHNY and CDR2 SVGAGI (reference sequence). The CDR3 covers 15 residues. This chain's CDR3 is CASSSSFSGANVLTF. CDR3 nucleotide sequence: TGTGCCAGCAGTTCAAGTTTCTCTGGGGCCAACGTCCTGACTTTC.

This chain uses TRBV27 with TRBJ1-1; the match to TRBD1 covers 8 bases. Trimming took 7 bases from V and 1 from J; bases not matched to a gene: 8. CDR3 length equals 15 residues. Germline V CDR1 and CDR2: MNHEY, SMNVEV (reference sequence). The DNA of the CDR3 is TGTGCCAGCATTATGACAGGGGTTGGGAACACTGAAGCTTTCTTT. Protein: CASIMTGVGNTEAFF.

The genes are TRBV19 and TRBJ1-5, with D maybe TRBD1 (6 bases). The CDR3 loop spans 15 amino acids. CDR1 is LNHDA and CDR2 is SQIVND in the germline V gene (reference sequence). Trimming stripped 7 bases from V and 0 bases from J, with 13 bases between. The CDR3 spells CASTRGQSSNQPQHF. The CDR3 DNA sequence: TGTGCCAGTACCCGAGGACAGTCTAGCAATCAGCCCCAGCATTTT.

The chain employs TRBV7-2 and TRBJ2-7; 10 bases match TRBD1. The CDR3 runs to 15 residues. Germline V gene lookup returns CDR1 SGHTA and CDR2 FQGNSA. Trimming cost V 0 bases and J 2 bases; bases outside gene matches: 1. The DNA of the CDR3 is TGTGCCAGCAGCTTAGCGGGACAGGGGCCCTACGAGCAGTACTTC. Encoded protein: CASSLAGQGPYEQYF.

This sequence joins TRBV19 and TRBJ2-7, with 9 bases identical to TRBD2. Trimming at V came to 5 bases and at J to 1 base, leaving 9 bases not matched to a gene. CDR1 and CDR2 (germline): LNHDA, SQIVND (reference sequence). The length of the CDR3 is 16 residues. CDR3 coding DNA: TGTGCCAGTAGTGTTACAGCGGGAGGCCAATCCTACGAGCAGTACTTC. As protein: CASSVTAGGQSYEQYF.

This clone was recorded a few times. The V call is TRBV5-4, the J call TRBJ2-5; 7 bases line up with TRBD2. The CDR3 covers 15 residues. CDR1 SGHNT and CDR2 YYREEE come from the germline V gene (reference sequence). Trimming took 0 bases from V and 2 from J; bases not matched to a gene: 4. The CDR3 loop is CASSLGLASQETQYF. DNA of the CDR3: TGTGCCAGCAGCTTGGGACTAGCATCTCAAGAGACCCAGTACTTC.

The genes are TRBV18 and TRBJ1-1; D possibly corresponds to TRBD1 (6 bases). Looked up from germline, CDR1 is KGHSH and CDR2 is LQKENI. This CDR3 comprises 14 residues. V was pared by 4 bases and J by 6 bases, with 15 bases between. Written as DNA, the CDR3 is TGTGCCAGCTCACGCGCGGTAGGGGGGGCTGAAGCTTTCTTT. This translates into CASSRAVGGAEAFF.

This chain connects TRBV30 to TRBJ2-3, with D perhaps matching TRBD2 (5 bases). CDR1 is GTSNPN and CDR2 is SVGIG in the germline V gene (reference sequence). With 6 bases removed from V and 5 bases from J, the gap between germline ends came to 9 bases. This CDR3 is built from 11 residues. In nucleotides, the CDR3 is TGTGCCTGTTCCGAGGGAGATACGCAGTATTTT. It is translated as CACSEGDTQYF.

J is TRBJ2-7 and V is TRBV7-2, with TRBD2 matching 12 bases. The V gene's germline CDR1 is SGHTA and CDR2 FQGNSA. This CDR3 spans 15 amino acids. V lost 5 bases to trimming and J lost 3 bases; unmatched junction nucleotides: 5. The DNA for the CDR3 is TGTGCCAGCAGCGAGGAGGGACTAGCGGGCTACGAGCAGTACTTC. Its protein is CASSEEGLAGYEQYF. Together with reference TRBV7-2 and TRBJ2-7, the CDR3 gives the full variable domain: GAGVSQSPSNKVTEKGKDVELRCDPISGHTALYWYRQSLGQGLEFLIYFQGNSAPDKSGLPSDRFSAERTGGSVSTLTIQRTQQEDSAVYLCASSEEGLAGYEQYFGPGTRLTVT.

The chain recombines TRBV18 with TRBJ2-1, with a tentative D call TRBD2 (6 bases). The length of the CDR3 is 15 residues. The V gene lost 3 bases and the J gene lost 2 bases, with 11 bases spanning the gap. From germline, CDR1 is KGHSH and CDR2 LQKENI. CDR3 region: CASSPPTGAYNEQFF. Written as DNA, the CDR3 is TGTGCCAGCTCACCCCCCACGGGGGCCTACAATGAGCAGTTCTTC.

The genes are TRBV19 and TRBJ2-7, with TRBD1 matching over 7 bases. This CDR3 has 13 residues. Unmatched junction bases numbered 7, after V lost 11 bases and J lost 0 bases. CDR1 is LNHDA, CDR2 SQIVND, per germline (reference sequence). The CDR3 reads CASRGPSSYEQYF. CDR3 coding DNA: TGTGCCTCAAGGGGGCCTAGCTCCTACGAGCAGTACTTC.

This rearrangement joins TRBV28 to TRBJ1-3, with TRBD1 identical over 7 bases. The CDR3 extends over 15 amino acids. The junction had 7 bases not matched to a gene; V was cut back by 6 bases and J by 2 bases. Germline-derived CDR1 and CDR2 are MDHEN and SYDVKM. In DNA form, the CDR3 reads TGTGCCAGCAGCAACACAGGGGCCCCTGGAAACACCATATATTTT. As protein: CASSNTGAPGNTIYF.

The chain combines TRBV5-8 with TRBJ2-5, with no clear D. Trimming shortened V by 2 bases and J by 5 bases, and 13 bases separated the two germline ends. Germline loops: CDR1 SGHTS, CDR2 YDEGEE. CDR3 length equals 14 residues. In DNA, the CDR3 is TGTGCCAGCAGCTTTTGGTCAGAAAAGGAGACCCAGTACTTC. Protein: CASSFWSEKETQYF.

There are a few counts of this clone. This chain's CDR3 is CASSVSGLASYEQYF. CDR3 in DNA: TGTGCCAGCAGCGTATCGGGACTCGCCTCCTACGAGCAGTACTTC. The chain carries TRBV9 and TRBJ2-7; TRBD2 is a possible D gene (6 bases). This CDR3 has 15 residues. Trimming left V 1 base short and J 0 bases short, with 11 bases between. CDR1 and CDR2 (germline): SGDLS, YYNGEE.

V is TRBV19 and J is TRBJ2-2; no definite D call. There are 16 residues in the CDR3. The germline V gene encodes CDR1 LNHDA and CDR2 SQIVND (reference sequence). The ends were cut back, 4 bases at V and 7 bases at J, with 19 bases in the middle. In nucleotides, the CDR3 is TGTGCCAGTAGTACCCGACAAGGGATAAGGGACGGGGAGCTGTTTTTT. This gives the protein CASSTRQGIRDGELFF.

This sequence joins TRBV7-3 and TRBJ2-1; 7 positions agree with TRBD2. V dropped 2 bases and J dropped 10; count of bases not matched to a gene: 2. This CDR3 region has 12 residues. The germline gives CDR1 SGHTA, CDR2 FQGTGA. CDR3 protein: CASSLGGGEQFF. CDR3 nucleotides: TGTGCCAGCAGCTTAGGGGGAGGGGAGCAGTTCTTC.

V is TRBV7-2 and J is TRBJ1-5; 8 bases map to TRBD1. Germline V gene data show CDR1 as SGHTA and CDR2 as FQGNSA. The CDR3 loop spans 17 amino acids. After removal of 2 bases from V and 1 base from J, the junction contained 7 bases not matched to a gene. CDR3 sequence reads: CASSLQGAGVSNQPQHF. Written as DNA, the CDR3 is TGTGCCAGCAGCTTACAGGGGGCTGGTGTGAGCAATCAGCCCCAGCATTTT.